Below are 2 T cell receptor beta chains sequenced from a single sample in a study of human T cells and chemical hapten exposure. Time point defined: patch test 1, 2 weeks after DPC sensitization. Treatment meaning: therapeutic diphenylcyclopropenone sensitization with weekly scalp DPC. From the RACE reads, TCRdb called clonotypes with MiXCR, one entry per CDR3 protein. The sample has 80,000 to 95,000 distinct CDR3 sequences, roughly 10% seen once. The specimen was whole blood, collected in connection with sensitization to the hapten diphenylcyclopropenone (DPC). These receptors came from a woman aged 45 to 65 with alopecia areata. Some clones in this sample may be carry-over from other donors' samples.

This clonotype was counted at least ten times. This chain links TRBV11-2 with TRBJ2-1; 10 nucleotides match TRBD2. Germline V lookup: CDR1 SGHAT, CDR2 FQNNGV. V dropped 2 bases and J dropped 2; count of bases not matched to a gene: 6. The CDR3 length is 17 residues. The CDR3 region has the DNA TGTGCCAGCAGCTTACATTCGAGCGGGGGGGCCTACAATGAGCAGTTCTTC. Protein sequence: CASSLHSSGGAYNEQFF. Looking up the rest from reference TRBV11-2 and TRBJ2-1 gives the full variable domain: EAGVAQSPRYKIIEKRQSVAFWCNPISGHATLYWYQQILGQGPKLLIQFQNNGVVDDSQLPKDRFSAERLKGVDSTLKIQPAKLEDSAVYLCASSLHSSGGAYNEQFFGPGTRLTVL.

At least ten counts were recorded for this clonotype. The V gene is TRBV2, the J gene TRBJ1-5; TRBD1 matches at 8 bases. Trimming at V came to 7 bases and at J to 7 bases, leaving 12 bases not matched to a gene. Per germline, CDR1 SNHLY and CDR2 FYNNEI. CDR3 length equals 15 residues. CDR3 coding DNA: TGTGCCAGCAACGATGGGGGGGACAGGACCCAGCCCCAGCATTTT. It translates to CASNDGGDRTQPQHF. Based on the CDR3 plus reference TRBV2 and TRBJ1-5, the full variable domain is EPEVTQTPSHQVTQMGQEVILRCVPISNHLYFYWYRQILGQKVEFLVSFYNNEISEKSEIFDDQFSVERPDGSNFTLKIRSTKLEDSAMYFCASNDGGDRTQPQHFGDGTRLSIL.